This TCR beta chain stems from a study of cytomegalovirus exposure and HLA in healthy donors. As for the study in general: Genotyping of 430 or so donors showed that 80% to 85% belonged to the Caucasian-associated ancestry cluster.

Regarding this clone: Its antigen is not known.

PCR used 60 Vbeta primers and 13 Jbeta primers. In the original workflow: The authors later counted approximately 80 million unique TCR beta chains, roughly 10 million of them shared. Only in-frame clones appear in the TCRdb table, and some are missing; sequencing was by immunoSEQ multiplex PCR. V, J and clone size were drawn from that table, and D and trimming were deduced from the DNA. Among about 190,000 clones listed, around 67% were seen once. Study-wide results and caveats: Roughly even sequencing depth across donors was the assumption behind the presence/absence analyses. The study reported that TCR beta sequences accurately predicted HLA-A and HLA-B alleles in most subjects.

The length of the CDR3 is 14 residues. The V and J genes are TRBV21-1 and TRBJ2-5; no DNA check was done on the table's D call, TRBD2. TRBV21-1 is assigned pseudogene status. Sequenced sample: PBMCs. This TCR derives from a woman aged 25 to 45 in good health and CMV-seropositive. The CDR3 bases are TGTGCCAGCAGCACAAGAGGGCGGGAAGAGACCCAGTACTTC. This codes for CASSTRGREETQYF.